The 22 T cell receptor beta chains listed next were all sequenced from one sample in a study of T-cell reconstitution after alpha-beta-depleted transplantation in children. Preparing the TCRbeta library involved the use of unique molecular identifiers. From the PCR reads, TCRdb called clonotypes with MiXCR, one entry per CDR3 protein. This table has around 800,000 distinct CDR3 sequences, roughly 16% appearing once. The input for sequencing was PBMCs, mostly from graft donor cells, taken 360 days after TCRalphabeta/CD19-depleted stem cell transplant. These receptor sequences come from a male patient between 10 and 17 years old who had a stem cell transplant for acute lymphoblastic leukemia, so the T cells may come from the graft donor.

This clonotype was picked up a small number of times. The junction shows a germline mismatch at one end, possibly a read error. The chain is built from TRBV7-9 and TRBJ1-6, with D unclear. There are 18 residues in the CDR3. Germline V gives CDR1 SEHNR, CDR2 FQNEAQ (reference sequence). The CDR3 loop reads CASSERRQKESSNSPLHF. CDR3 coding DNA: TGTGCCAGCAGCGAGAGGAGGCAGAAGGAATCCTCTAATTCACCCCTCCACTTT.

This clonotype was counted once. The chain links TRBV5-1 to TRBJ2-1, with TRBD2 matching 13 bases. The germline gives CDR1 SGHRS, CDR2 YFSETQ. Trimming removed 5 bases from V and 7 bases from J; junction bases left unmatched: 9. The CDR3 has 16 residues. CDR3 nucleotide sequence: TGCGCCAGCAGTCCCCTACTAGCGGGAGGGCCAAATGAGCAGTTCTTC. It encodes CASSPLLAGGPNEQFF.

This clonotype was counted a few times. The gene calls are TRBV5-1 and TRBJ1-5, with TRBD1 identical over 8 bases. The CDR3 consists of 16 residues. Trimming took 0 bases from V and 2 from J; bases not matched to a gene: 4. Germline CDR1 is SGHRS and CDR2 is YFSETQ. CDR3 sequence (DNA): TGCGCCAGCAGCTTGGCCCCGGGACAGGGCAATCAGCCCCAGCATTTT. It yields the protein CASSLAPGQGNQPQHF.

This clonotype was seen a few times. The chain joins TRBV7-3 to TRBJ2-2; 12 nucleotides line up with TRBD2. Germline CDR1 reads SGHTA; CDR2 reads FQGTGA. Trimming cost V 4 bases and J 4 bases; bases outside gene matches: 4. The CDR3 covers 16 residues. DNA of the CDR3: TGTGCCAGCAGCTCCCCTAGCGGGAGGGGCACCGGGGAGCTGTTTTTT. Translated: CASSSPSGRGTGELFF. Variable domain in full (rest from reference TRBV7-3 and TRBJ2-2): GAGVSQTPSNKVTEKGKYVELRCDPISGHTALYWYRQSLGQGPEFLIYFQGTGAADDSGLPNDRFFAVRPEGSVSTLKIQRTERGDSAVYLCASSSPSGRGTGELFFGEGSRLTVL.

This clonotype showed up just a few times. The chain has TRBV6-1 and TRBJ2-7; TRBD1 agrees at 11 bases. The ends lost 7 bases at V and 3 bases at J; junction bases unmatched: 8. The CDR3 has 15 residues. Germline loops: CDR1 MNHNS, CDR2 SASEGT. In DNA form, the CDR3 reads TGTGCCAGCATCCCAGGGGACAGGGGGGACTACGAGCAGTACTTC. Translated: CASIPGDRGDYEQYF.

The rearrangement joins TRBV27 to TRBJ2-7, with D unclear. The V and J ends lost 1 base and 1 base respectively, with 8 bases between them. CDR1 MNHEY and CDR2 SMNVEV come from the germline V gene (reference sequence). This CDR3 is built from 14 residues. Here the CDR3 DNA reads TGTGCCAGCAGTTTATTTTTGCAGTCCTACGAGCAGTACTTC. Protein product: CASSLFLQSYEQYF.

J is TRBJ1-1 and V is TRBV4-1; 7 nucleotides align to TRBD1. The V gene end was trimmed by 0 bases and the J gene end by 13 bases; junction bases not matched to a gene: 5. CDR3 length: 12 amino acids. The V gene's germline CDR1 is MGHRA and CDR2 YSYEKL. The CDR3 coding sequence is TGCGCCAGCAGCCAAGAAACAGGGGAGGGTTTCTTT. Protein sequence: CASSQETGEGFF.

This clonotype has only a few counts. This sequence joins TRBV7-8 and TRBJ2-1; a possible D gene is TRBD2 (6 bases). Germline V gene sequence: CDR1 SGHVS, CDR2 FQNEAQ. Trimming stripped 8 bases from V and 3 bases from J, with 26 bases between. The CDR3 loop spans 18 amino acids. The CDR3 spells CASRGLPTEGLDYNEQFF. In DNA, the CDR3 is TGTGCCAGCCGGGGACTCCCAACCGAAGGGCTAGACTACAATGAGCAGTTCTTC.

V is TRBV7-9 and J is TRBJ2-2; 7 bases match TRBD2. The germline V gene has CDR1 SEHNR and CDR2 FQNEAQ (reference sequence). The V gene end was trimmed by 2 bases and the J gene end by 0 bases; junction bases not matched to a gene: 6. CDR3 length: 17 amino acids. The CDR3 reads CASSLIIGLANTGELFF. Written as DNA, the CDR3 is TGTGCCAGCAGCTTAATAATCGGACTAGCGAACACCGGGGAGCTGTTTTTT. Full variable domain (remainder filled in from reference TRBV7-9 and TRBJ2-2): DTGVSQNPRHKITKRGQNVTFRCDPISEHNRLYWYRQTLGQGPEFLTYFQNEAQLEKSRLLSDRFSAERPKGSFSTLEIQRTEQGDSAMYLCASSLIIGLANTGELFFGEGSRLTVL.

This clonotype has a handful of counts. This chain joins TRBV11-2 and TRBJ2-5, with 7 bases lining up with TRBD1. Per the germline V gene, CDR1 is SGHAT and CDR2 is FQNNGV. After removal of 4 bases from V and 1 base from J, the junction contained 3 bases not matched to a gene. This CDR3 region has 14 residues. The CDR3 reads CASSSYRGQETQYF. The CDR3 DNA follows: TGTGCCAGCAGCTCCTACAGGGGCCAAGAGACCCAGTACTTC.

This clonotype was counted a few times. The chain combines TRBV12-3 or TRBV12-4 with TRBJ1-2, with 7 bases matching TRBD1. CDR3 length: 16 residues. V was pared by 6 bases and J by 2 bases, with 12 bases of the junction left unmatched. CDR3 sequence: CASSFEGQSSNYGYTF. DNA for the CDR3: TGTGCCAGCAGCTTTGAGGGACAGTCCTCGAACTATGGCTACACCTTC.

Many counts were recorded for this clonotype. The V call is TRBV24-1, the J call TRBJ1-2; perhaps TRBD1 as D (6 bases). CDR3 length: 15 amino acids. V lost 4 bases and J lost 2, with 13 bases in between. Germline lookup yields CDR1 KGHDR and CDR2 SFDVKD. CDR3 in amino acids: CATSEPGAGNYGYTF. In DNA, the CDR3 is TGTGCCACCAGTGAGCCGGGGGCCGGCAACTATGGCTACACCTTC.

The count of this clonotype is one. This chain uses TRBV27 with TRBJ2-1; TRBD1 matches at 8 bases. The CDR3 runs to 15 residues. Per the germline V gene, CDR1 is MNHEY and CDR2 is SMNVEV (reference sequence). V dropped 0 bases and J dropped 7; count of bases not matched to a gene: 5. The CDR3 DNA sequence: TGTGCCAGCAGTTTATCCCAGGGGGCGGTAAATGAGCAGTTCTTC. Amino acid sequence: CASSLSQGAVNEQFF.

V is TRBV6-1 and J is TRBJ2-7; 8 positions agree with TRBD1. Germline assignment: CDR1 MNHNS and CDR2 SASEGT. The junction had 20 bases not matched to a gene; V was cut back by 6 bases and J by 7 bases. The CDR3 contains 17 residues. The CDR3 coding sequence is TGTGCCAGCAGCCCAAGAGGACAGGGAATTTTTACGTTGGAGCAGTACTTC. It yields the protein CASSPRGQGIFTLEQYF.

This clonotype was seen repeatedly, ten times or more. This sequence joins TRBV5-1 and TRBJ2-3; D is possibly TRBD1 or TRBD2 (6 bases each). The CDR3 extends over 14 amino acids. V shed 6 bases and J shed 6 bases, with 17 bases lying between them. CDR1 and CDR2 (germline): SGHRS, YFSETQ. The CDR3 sequence: CASTSRRGGDTQYF. The CDR3 bases are TGCGCCAGCACCTCCCGGAGAGGGGGGGATACGCAGTATTTT.

J is TRBJ2-1 and V is TRBV2; no firm D call. From germline, CDR1 is SNHLY and CDR2 FYNNEI. The CDR3 sequence is 12 residues long. V gave up 6 bases and J gave up 4 bases, with 7 bases separating them. In DNA, the CDR3 is TGTGCCAGCAGCGACCTTTACAATGAGCAGTTCTTC. It encodes CASSDLYNEQFF.

This clonotype was observed a few times. The CDR3 is CASSPIREYEQYF. CDR3 DNA: TGTGCCAGCTCACCTATACGGGAGTACGAGCAGTACTTC. The V gene is TRBV18, the J gene TRBJ2-7; maybe TRBD2 (6 bases). Germline loops: CDR1 KGHSH, CDR2 LQKENI. Trimming pared 3 bases from V and 4 bases from J, leaving 10 bases between. This CDR3 contains 13 residues.

The chain is built from TRBV7-2 and TRBJ2-1, with TRBD2 as a possible D gene (6 bases). The V gene lost 2 bases and the J gene lost 2 bases, with 16 bases spanning the gap. The CDR3 extends over 17 amino acids. Germline V lookup: CDR1 SGHTA, CDR2 FQGNSA. The CDR3 DNA follows: TGTGCCAGCAGCTTAATATTGTGGGAGGCCCCCTACAATGAGCAGTTCTTC. This gives the protein CASSLILWEAPYNEQFF.

This sequence joins TRBV7-3 and TRBJ1-1; D uncertain. Between the trimmed V and J ends, which lost 5 bases and 4 bases, there was a span of 14 bases. This CDR3 spans 14 amino acids. Germline V CDR1 and CDR2: SGHTA, FQGTGA. CDR3 sequence (DNA): TGTGCCAGCAGCATCAGCCCCGGGCCCACTGAAGCTTTCTTT. As protein: CASSISPGPTEAFF.

CDR3 bases: TGTGCCAGCAGCCAATCGGATTACGGCGAGCAGTACTTC. Translation gives CASSQSDYGEQYF. This chain uses TRBV4-2 with TRBJ2-7; D remains unclear. The CDR3 is 13 residues long. The germline V gene has CDR1 LGHNA and CDR2 YNFKEQ. Between the trimmed V and J ends, which lost 2 bases and 6 bases, there was a span of 11 bases.

This clonotype was seen a handful of times. The rearrangement uses TRBV7-3 and TRBJ2-3, with 10 positions matching TRBD1. The length of the CDR3 is 13 residues. The germline V gene encodes CDR1 SGHTA and CDR2 FQGTGA. V was clipped by 4 bases and J by 14 bases; unmatched bases: 9. The CDR3 reads CASSSTGTGDPYF. The DNA of the CDR3 is TGTGCCAGCAGCTCTACCGGGACAGGGGATCCGTATTTT.

The chain is built from TRBV2 and TRBJ2-4, with 12 bases lining up with TRBD1. The CDR3 sequence is 16 residues long. CDR1 is SNHLY, CDR2 FYNNEI, per germline. V lost 6 bases and J lost 3; bases outside the gene matches: 6. The CDR3 loop reads CASSRDRGLGKNIQYF. The CDR3 DNA follows: TGTGCCAGCAGCCGGGACAGGGGGCTTGGCAAAAACATTCAGTACTTC.